This passage covers 20 T cell receptor beta chains from one sample sequenced in a study of blood T cell repertoires in COVID-19. Clones were sequenced by immunoSEQ multiplex PCR, and TCRdb holds only the in-frame ones, with some missing. The sample consists of about 180,000 clones, about four fifths of them appearing once. The sequenced sample was peripheral blood. Every receptor here comes from a woman aged 70-85 years with COVID-19, enrolled during active disease.

CDR3 amino acids: CASNPGNRAGNQPQHF. The CDR3 region has the DNA TGTGCCAGCAATCCGGGGAACAGGGCTGGCAATCAGCCCCAGCATTTT. V gene TRBV28 combines with J gene TRBJ1-5; D might be TRBD1 (6 bases). This CDR3 has 16 residues. Germline V gene lookup returns CDR1 MDHEN and CDR2 SYDVKM. Trimming pared 7 bases from V and 2 bases from J, leaving 18 bases between. Full variable domain (missing parts from reference TRBV28 and TRBJ1-5): DVKVTQSSRYLVKRTGEKVFLECVQDMDHENMFWYRQDPGLGLRLIYFSYDVKMKEKGDIPEGYSVSREKKERFSLILESASTNQTSMYLCASNPGNRAGNQPQHFGDGTRLSIL.

The chain employs TRBV19 and TRBJ2-1; 8 bases fit TRBD2. The length of the CDR3 is 16 residues. Germline trimming cut 5 bases from V and 1 base from J; bases unmatched to any gene: 7. The germline V gene encodes CDR1 LNHDA and CDR2 SQIVND (reference sequence). CDR3: CASSSLAGISYNEQFF. The CDR3 coding sequence is TGTGCCAGTAGTTCCTTAGCGGGGATATCCTACAATGAGCAGTTCTTC.

CDR3 in amino acids: CAISTLANNEQFF. CDR3 coding DNA: TGTGCCATCTCGACCCTAGCGAACAATGAGCAGTTCTTC. The chain recombines TRBV10-3 with TRBJ2-1, with a weak D call TRBD2 (6 bases). The V gene lost 8 bases and the J gene lost 5 bases, with 13 bases spanning the gap. The germline gives CDR1 ENHRY, CDR2 SYGVKD. This CDR3 is 13 amino acids long.

J is TRBJ1-2 and V is TRBV15, with a weak D call TRBD1 (6 bases). The CDR3 is 13 residues long. CDR1 LNHNV and CDR2 YYDKDF come from the germline V gene (reference sequence). V dropped 2 bases and J dropped 8 bases, with 12 bases sitting between them. The CDR3 reads CATSRQQGRGYTF. Here the CDR3 DNA reads TGTGCCACCAGCAGACAACAGGGACGGGGCTACACCTTC.

The chain has TRBV3-1 (or the pseudogene TRBV3-2) and TRBJ1-4, with unresolved D. The CDR3 loop spans 15 amino acids. V lost 5 bases and J 5 bases, leaving 15 bases between the germline ends. The V gene's germline CDR1 is LGHDT and CDR2 YNNKEL (reference sequence). The DNA for the CDR3 is TGTGCCAGCAGCAGTGGCTCGTTGGAGAATGAAAAACTGTTTTTT. As protein: CASSSGSLENEKLFF.

The genes are TRBV29-1 and TRBJ2-7; a weak D match, TRBD1 (8 bases). With 4 bases removed from V and 7 bases from J, the gap between germline ends came to 20 bases. The CDR3 has 14 residues. Germline lookup yields CDR1 SQVTM and CDR2 ANQGSEA. The CDR3 DNA reads as TGCAGCGTTGTAGGACAGGGAGGGGGTGTTGAGCAGTACTTC. It specifies CSVVGQGGGVEQYF.

This chain uses TRBV5-1 with TRBJ2-7; possibly TRBD2 for D (7 bases). Germline V gene data show CDR1 as SGHRS and CDR2 as YFSETQ. The CDR3 is 19 residues long. The V and J ends lost 5 bases and 3 bases respectively, with 30 bases between them. CDR3 sequence reads: CASSFEAGARKDIDYEQYF. As DNA, the CDR3 is TGCGCCAGCAGTTTTGAGGCGGGGGCTCGCAAAGATATAGACTACGAGCAGTACTTC.

This chain uses TRBV2 with TRBJ2-6, with D hard to call. The V gene lost 2 bases and the J gene lost 4 bases, with 9 bases spanning the gap. This CDR3 comprises 15 residues. CDR1 and CDR2 from the germline V gene are SNHLY and FYNNEI. The CDR3 is CASSETRRGANVLTF. In DNA, the CDR3 is TGTGCCAGCAGTGAAACCAGGCGAGGGGCCAACGTCCTGACTTTC.

In this sample, this clone turned up once. The rearrangement links TRBV28 to TRBJ1-2; 9 bases align to TRBD1. Germline V gene sequence: CDR1 MDHEN, CDR2 SYDVKM. CDR3 length: 15 amino acids. The J segment lost 4 bases and the V segment lost 6 bases, leaving 9 bases of the junction unmatched. CDR3 coding DNA: TGTGCCAGCAGGATCGGACAGGGGAAGTTCTATGGCTACACCTTC. Its translation is CASRIGQGKFYGYTF.

The chain uses TRBV5-4 and TRBJ2-7, with 9 nucleotides matching TRBD1. With 4 bases clipped from V and 5 bases from J, the junction kept 16 bases outside the gene matches. The CDR3 sequence is 17 residues long. CDR1 and CDR2 (germline): SGHNT, YYREEE (reference sequence). This CDR3 is CASSPSPGTGFGNEQYF. The CDR3 coding sequence is TGTGCCAGCAGCCCCTCGCCCGGGACAGGGTTCGGAAACGAGCAGTACTTC.

This clone appeared once. Other DNA variants within this sample encode the same CDR3. The chain is built from TRBV28 and TRBJ1-1; possibly TRBD1 for D (6 bases). V shed 5 bases and J shed 1 base, with 11 bases lying between them. There are 14 residues in the CDR3. Per germline, CDR1 MDHEN and CDR2 SYDVKM. CDR3 coding DNA: TGTGCCAGCAGTCCACCCAGGGGGAACACTGAAGCTTTCTTT. Protein: CASSPPRGNTEAFF.

This clone was detected only a few times. V and J are TRBV7-2 and TRBJ1-5; TRBD1 matches 11 bases. The germline CDR1 and CDR2 sequences are SGHTA and FQGNSA. The CDR3 consists of 14 residues. J lost 7 bases, V lost 5 bases, and 4 bases had no gene match. The CDR3 region has the DNA TGTGCCAGCAGCCCGGACAGGGGGCTACAGCCCCAGCATTTT. It is translated as CASSPDRGLQPQHF.

The rearrangement joins TRBV2 to TRBJ1-1; no clear D gene. CDR3 length: 14 residues. Germline V CDR1 and CDR2: SNHLY, FYNNEI. Between the trimmed V and J ends, which lost 5 bases and 1 base, there was a span of 11 bases. Written as DNA, the CDR3 is TGTGCCAGCAGTACGACTGAGAAGAACACTGAAGCTTTCTTT. As protein: CASSTTEKNTEAFF.

A single count supports this clone. The chain employs TRBV19 and TRBJ2-7, with TRBD2 identical over 9 bases. Germline V gene data show CDR1 as LNHDA and CDR2 as SQIVND (reference sequence). The CDR3 length is 15 residues. V was clipped by 5 bases and J by 4 bases; unmatched bases: 9. In DNA form, the CDR3 reads TGTGCCAGTAGTGAAACTAGCGGGCTTGAATACGAGCAGTACTTC. Its translation: CASSETSGLEYEQYF.

This rearrangement joins TRBV7-8 to TRBJ2-2, with a possible D match to TRBD1 (6 bases). Germline CDR1 SGHVS, CDR2 FQNEAQ. V was clipped by 3 bases and J by 3 bases, with 17 bases between them. The CDR3 extends over 17 amino acids. DNA for the CDR3: TGTGCCAGCAGCTTCCCGAAGGGGACAATATACACCGGGGAGCTGTTTTTT. Its translation is CASSFPKGTIYTGELFF. Supplemented by reference TRBV7-8 and TRBJ2-2, the full variable domain reads GAGVSQSPRYKVAKRGQDVALRCDPISGHVSLFWYQQALGQGPEFLTYFQNEAQLDKSGLPSDRFFAERPEGSVSTLKIQRTQQEDSAVYLCASSFPKGTIYTGELFFGEGSRLTVL.

The chain links TRBV24-1 to TRBJ1-2, with TRBD1 matching over 8 bases. With V trimmed by 3 bases and J by 7 bases, 3 bases remained unmatched. Germline loops: CDR1 KGHDR, CDR2 SFDVKD. The CDR3 covers 13 residues. The CDR3 loop reads CATSDPQGGGYTF. In nucleotides, the CDR3 is TGTGCCACCAGTGATCCACAGGGGGGTGGCTACACCTTC.

This chain uses TRBV11-3 with TRBJ2-5; 12 bases align to TRBD2. Germline CDR1 and CDR2: SGHNT and YENEEA. Trimming took 3 bases from V and 2 from J; bases not matched to a gene: 4. This CDR3 spans 16 amino acids. CDR3 in DNA: TGTGCCAGCAGCTTGGGACTAGCGGGCTATCAAGAGACCCAGTACTTC. It translates to CASSLGLAGYQETQYF.

The chain recombines TRBV6-5 with TRBJ2-7; no reliable D call. Trimming cost V 5 bases and J 2 bases, with 4 bases left between them. The CDR3 totals 11 residues. Germline V gene sequence: CDR1 MNHEY, CDR2 SVGAGI. In nucleotides, the CDR3 is TGTGCCAGCAGTACAACCTACGAGCAGTACTTC. Translation: CASSTTYEQYF.

The chain employs TRBV28 and TRBJ2-1; possibly TRBD2 for D (6 bases). Germline V gene sequence: CDR1 MDHEN, CDR2 SYDVKM. Trimming removed 4 bases from V and 0 bases from J, with 19 bases in between. The CDR3 contains 18 residues. CDR3 loop: CASSSGTYRLSSYNEQFF. In DNA, the CDR3 is TGTGCCAGCAGTTCGGGGACTTACCGACTTAGCTCCTACAATGAGCAGTTCTTC.

J is TRBJ2-7 and V is TRBV7-3; TRBD2 matches at 13 bases. This CDR3 comprises 14 residues. The V gene's germline CDR1 is SGHTA and CDR2 FQGTGA. The ends lost 6 bases at V and 7 bases at J; junction bases unmatched: 6. The CDR3 loop is CASRIGTSGTEQYF. The DNA for the CDR3 is TGTGCCAGCAGGATCGGGACTAGCGGGACAGAGCAGTACTTC. The whole variable domain, remainder taken from reference TRBV7-3 and TRBJ2-7, is GAGVSQTPSNKVTEKGKYVELRCDPISGHTALYWYRQSLGQGPEFLIYFQGTGAADDSGLPNDRFFAVRPEGSVSTLKIQRTERGDSAVYLCASRIGTSGTEQYFGPGTRLTVT.